This T cell receptor (beta chain) came from a study of blood T cell repertoires in COVID-19 (dated by TCRdb to 2018 to 2020). Concerning the study at large: The collaborator samples originated in the United States, Italy and Spain and spanned the acute and convalescent phases of COVID-19. The prospective study material was composed of cDNA or gDNA derived from T cells, B-cell-depleted T cells, or PBMCs. Subjects who had been exposed to COVID-19, were actively infected with it, or had recovered from it provided the deeply sampled blood TCRbeta repertoires that made up the dataset. The repertoires were made available in a free public database intended to serve as a resource for research on the immune response to SARS-CoV-2. Samples came from the ongoing ImmuneRACE study (first 160 participants) plus 1,254 subjects from 6 global collaborators. The sample metadata nearly always contained a de-identified subject ID, COVID-19 status, age in years and sex. Where available, HLA class I and class II types were taken from metadata supplied by the sample provider and were not determined by assay-based typing. What the authors observed across the whole study: The amount of clinical and demographic metadata varied by source and participant and was provided uncurated.

TCRbeta CDR3 regions were amplified from genomic DNA using the immunoSEQ Assay, a bias-controlled multiplex PCR. For the original study's pipeline: The number of nucleated cells in each sample was estimated by amplification of reference gene primers within the assay. To quantify the absolute abundance of each unique TCRbeta CDR3 rearrangement, sequence reads were collapsed and filtered. For each sample, productive Simpson clonality was calculated as the square root of Simpson's diversity index across productive rearrangements. Here the immuneACCESS table is served through TCRdb, limited to in-frame sequences with V and J called. Missing clones are a known gap in these copies; in checked studies unresolved V genes cover under half, and the rest lacks a known reason. The DNA was the basis for D and trimming; V, J and clone size are from that table. Counted in this sample were about 76,000 clones; more than 80% of them appeared once. The ten largest clonotypes hold 15% to 20% of the sample.

Turning to this clone: What this receptor recognizes is not known. Qualities for individual bases were not recorded, and no much larger clone is one base off.

Collaborating institutions collected whole blood in K2EDTA tubes following their own protocols. For TCRbeta analysis, collaborator samples were shipped as frozen whole blood, as isolated PBMCs, or as DNA extracted from either sample type. The V end loses 3 bases and the J end loses 6 bases, and a stretch of 10 bases separates them. According to the germline V gene, CDR1 reads KGHDR and CDR2 reads SFDVKD. The cysteine opens and the phenylalanine closes a CDR3 of 13 amino acids. Left in the record is the CDR3 DNA by itself, 39 bases read in frame from the first base. This sequence was found in a woman aged 60-75 years with acute or convalescent COVID-19. What was sequenced was peripheral blood. The chain employs TRBV24-1 and TRBJ1-2; the D gene is unclear. The CDR3 region: CATSDNTYDGYTF. The DNA sequence is TGTGCCACCAGTGATAACACGTATGATGGCTACACCTTC.